These 31 T cell receptor beta chains originate from one sample sequenced in a study of T cells in Graves' hyperthyroidism and ophthalmopathy. Amplification targeted TCR beta CDR3 regions from RNA transcripts. First-round RT-PCR with HTBI primers amplified the TCR CDR3 region. One entry per CDR3 protein, called by TCRdb with MiXCR from the multiplex PCR reads. The table records 530,000 or so distinct CDR3 sequences, 40% to 55% of them present only once. The sample comprised peripheral blood or thyroid tissue (not recorded which). These receptor sequences come from a woman between 18 and 29 years old with Graves' hyperthyroidism.

J is TRBJ1-2 and V is TRBV24-1; D may be TRBD1 (5 bases). The V gene lost 6 bases and the J gene lost 2 bases, with 12 bases spanning the gap. The CDR3 spans 14 residues. Germline CDR1 reads KGHDR; CDR2 reads SFDVKD. The CDR3 protein is CATSPSTGNYGYTF. CDR3 coding DNA: TGTGCCACCAGTCCATCCACAGGAAACTATGGCTACACCTTC.

This clonotype was counted once. The gene calls are TRBV20-1 and TRBJ1-5; D is unclear. Germline V gives CDR1 DFQATT, CDR2 SNEGSKA (reference sequence). V was cut by 6 bases and J by 11 bases, with 23 bases left in between. The CDR3 contains 14 residues. The CDR3 sequence is CSAKSGRVQETQHF. Written as DNA, the CDR3 is TGCAGTGCAAAAAGCGGGAGAGTACAAGAGACCCAGCATTTT.

V is TRBV5-1 and J is TRBJ2-1; 13 bases are shared with TRBD2. J gave up 16 bases and V 4 bases, and 14 bases lay outside the gene matches. Germline lookup yields CDR1 SGHRS and CDR2 YFSETQ. The length of the CDR3 is 15 residues. In DNA form, the CDR3 reads TGCGCCAGCAGCAATGGGACTAGCGGGACAGGGTCGCAATTCTTC. The encoded protein is CASSNGTSGTGSQFF. Together with reference TRBV5-1 and TRBJ2-1, the CDR3 gives the full variable domain: KAGVTQTPRYLIKTRGQQVTLSCSPISGHRSVSWYQQTPGQGLQFLFEYFSETQRNKGNFPGRFSGRQFSNSRSEMNVSTLELGDSALYLCASSNGTSGTGSQFFGPGTRLTVL.

At least ten counts were recorded for this clonotype. V usage is TRBV24-1 and J usage is TRBJ2-7, with 12 bases that match TRBD1. CDR3 length: 15 residues. The V and J ends lost 4 bases and 6 bases, in that order; junction bases with no gene match: 6. Germline CDR1 is KGHDR and CDR2 is SFDVKD. The CDR3 here is CATSDPGTGGSEQYF. CDR3 DNA: TGTGCCACCAGTGACCCCGGGACAGGGGGCAGCGAGCAGTACTTC.

This clonotype was observed a few times. V is TRBV10-3 and J is TRBJ2-7; 7 bases line up with TRBD1. Germline CDR1 is ENHRY and CDR2 is SYGVKD. After removal of 6 bases from V and 2 bases from J, the junction contained 7 bases not matched to a gene. The CDR3 loop spans 14 amino acids. The CDR3 nucleotides read TGTGCCATCAGGCCCTCGCAGGGGGCCTACGAGCAGTACTTC. Translation: CAIRPSQGAYEQYF.

This clonotype was counted many times. This chain joins TRBV2 and TRBJ2-7; D gene ambiguous. V shed 7 bases and J shed 4 bases, with 14 bases lying between them. CDR3 length: 13 residues. Germline values: CDR1 SNHLY, CDR2 FYNNEI. CDR3 DNA: TGTGCCAGCAACGAATGGGCGGTGTACGAGCAGTACTTC. Protein product: CASNEWAVYEQYF.

To note about this clonotype: This may be a read error, as it is one base from a much larger clone. The CDR3 loop reads CASSLSDSPMVGEQYF. In DNA, the CDR3 is TGCGCCAGCAGCTTGAGTGATAGCCCGATGGTGGGCGAGCAGTACTTC. The chain links TRBV5-1 to TRBJ2-7; unclear D gene. Per germline, CDR1 SGHRS and CDR2 YFSETQ. The CDR3 runs 16 residues. Trimming removed 1 base from V and 6 bases from J, with 20 bases in between.

The chain is built from TRBV30 and TRBJ1-4; D remains unclear. The germline V gene encodes CDR1 GTSNPN and CDR2 SVGIG (reference sequence). This CDR3 is 11 amino acids long. Trimming cost V 1 base and J 8 bases, with 5 bases left between them. DNA of the CDR3: TGTGCCTGGAGTGCCCTCGAAAAACTGTTTTTT. Translation gives CAWSALEKLFF.

Ten or more counts support this clonotype. The chain is built from TRBV27 and TRBJ1-1; D not resolved. V lost 6 bases to trimming and J lost 4 bases, with 15 bases between them. The CDR3 is 14 residues long. Germline V gene sequence: CDR1 MNHEY, CDR2 SMNVEV (reference sequence). CDR3 sequence reads: CASSLVGSGTEAFF. The DNA for the CDR3 is TGTGCCAGCAGCCTGGTGGGATCGGGCACTGAAGCTTTCTTT.

Regarding this clonotype: It may be a read error: a sequence one base away is much more abundant. V gene TRBV20-1 combines with J gene TRBJ2-5; 8 bases map to TRBD1. Per germline, CDR1 DFQATT and CDR2 SNEGSKA (reference sequence). Trimming removed 2 bases from V and 7 bases from J; junction bases left unmatched: 9. The CDR3 is 14 residues long. CDR3 DNA sequence: TGCAGTGCTAGATACACAGGGGGGAAAGGGACCCAGTACTTC. Translating gives CSARYTGGKGTQYF.

About this clonotype itself: A much larger clone lies one base from this, so it may be a read error. V and J are TRBV6-5 and TRBJ1-1; D gene ambiguous. From germline, CDR1 is MNHEY and CDR2 SVGAGI. CDR3 length equals 13 residues. The CDR3 DNA follows: TGTGCCAGCAAGGAGGACCCGAACACTGAAGCTTCCTTT. It encodes CASKEDPNTEASF.

The chain is built from TRBV19 and TRBJ2-6; 7 bases fit TRBD2. The CDR3 has 13 amino acids. The germline CDR1 and CDR2 sequences are LNHDA and SQIVND (reference sequence). With V trimmed by 7 bases and J by 9 bases, 6 bases remained unmatched. The DNA of the CDR3 is TGTGCCAGTAAGGCGGGAGTAGGCAACGTCCTGACTTTC. Its protein product is CASKAGVGNVLTF. The full variable domain, rest sourced from reference TRBV19 and TRBJ2-6, is DGGITQSPKYLFRKEGQNVTLSCEQNLNHDAMYWYRQDPGQGLRLIYYSQIVNDFQKGDIAEGYSVSREKKESFPLTVTSAQKNPTAFYLCASKAGVGNVLTFGAGSRLTVL.

This clonotype appeared many times. In DNA form, the CDR3 reads TGTGCCAGCAGTTCCGCGGAGGGCCGCTATGGCTACACCTTC. Amino acid sequence: CASSSAEGRYGYTF. The chain recombines TRBV27 with TRBJ1-2; D ambiguous. The length of the CDR3 is 14 residues. V gave up 4 bases and J gave up 4 bases, with 13 bases separating them. The germline V gene has CDR1 MNHEY and CDR2 SMNVEV (reference sequence).

The chain uses TRBV29-1 and TRBJ1-1, with unresolved D. The ends were cut back, 8 bases at V and 0 bases at J, with 10 bases in the middle. The CDR3 covers 12 residues. CDR1 and CDR2 from the germline V gene are SQVTM and ANQGSEA. This CDR3 is CSPGGLNTEAFF. In DNA, the CDR3 is TGCAGCCCCGGCGGGCTGAACACTGAAGCTTTCTTT.

This chain links TRBV24-1 with TRBJ2-5, with 8 positions matching TRBD1. V trimming: 7 bases; J trimming: 5 bases; junction bases outside the gene matches: 11. CDR1 KGHDR and CDR2 SFDVKD come from the germline V gene. This CDR3 spans 15 amino acids. The CDR3 loop reads CATSILTGDGETQYF. The CDR3 DNA is TGTGCCACCAGCATCCTGACAGGGGATGGGGAGACCCAGTACTTC.

The V call is TRBV7-8, the J call TRBJ2-7; D not certain. The CDR3 runs to 13 residues. CDR1 SGHVS and CDR2 FQNEAQ come from the germline V gene. Trimming pared 6 bases from V and 5 bases from J, leaving 14 bases between. The CDR3 nucleotides are TGTGCCAGCAGACCAGTAGCTGGAAACGAGCAGTACTTC. This gives the protein CASRPVAGNEQYF.

This clonotype was recorded many times. The chain recombines TRBV6-5 with TRBJ2-7; D remains unclear. The CDR3 is 16 amino acids. Germline CDR1 reads MNHEY; CDR2 reads SVGAGI. Trimming removed 5 bases from V and 0 bases from J, with 17 bases in between. The CDR3 DNA is TGTGCCAGCAGTCCCGTCGGGTTTTCAAGCTCCTACGAGCAGTACTTC. Encoded protein: CASSPVGFSSSYEQYF.

This clonotype was counted many times. The chain combines TRBV7-9 with TRBJ1-4, with D uncertain. The CDR3 is 16 residues long. Trimming shortened V by 2 bases and J by 2 bases, and 12 bases separated the two germline ends. Germline V lookup: CDR1 SEHNR, CDR2 FQNEAQ (reference sequence). CDR3 nucleotide sequence: TGTGCCAGCAGCTTACGGGCCCTGGAGACTAATGAAAAACTGTTTTTT. This gives the protein CASSLRALETNEKLFF.

This sequence joins TRBV9 and TRBJ1-4; D uncertain. In germline, CDR1 is SGDLS, CDR2 YYNGEE. The CDR3 consists of 16 residues. V lost 4 bases to trimming and J lost 6 bases, with 19 bases between them. CDR3: CASSPTSEWVDEKLFF. As DNA, the CDR3 is TGTGCCAGCAGCCCTACTAGCGAGTGGGTGGATGAAAAACTGTTTTTT.

This clonotype has ten or more counts. This chain uses TRBV10-3 with TRBJ2-7, with D unresolved. The V gene lost 7 bases and the J gene lost 0 bases, with 19 bases spanning the gap. This CDR3 spans 16 amino acids. Germline lookup yields CDR1 ENHRY and CDR2 SYGVKD. The DNA of the CDR3 is TGTGCCATCACTCCGACTGGGCAGACGAGCTCCTACGAGCAGTACTTC. It yields the protein CAITPTGQTSSYEQYF.

Ten or more counts support this clonotype. The rearrangement joins TRBV10-3 to TRBJ1-1; D is uncertain. Trimming took off 3 bases at V and 0 bases at J, with 8 bases between the two ends. The CDR3 sequence is 14 residues long. Germline V CDR1 and CDR2: ENHRY, SYGVKD. The CDR3: CAISDWTVNTEAFF. CDR3 coding DNA: TGTGCCATCAGTGACTGGACGGTGAACACTGAAGCTTTCTTT.

This clonotype was seen a few times. The chain is built from TRBV10-3 and TRBJ2-2; D ambiguous. The CDR3 is 8 residues long. CDR1 and CDR2 from the germline V gene are ENHRY and SYGVKD. V was clipped by 8 bases and J by 8 bases, with 0 bases between them. CDR3 bases: TGTGCCATCGGGGAGCTGTTTTTT. Translating gives CAIGELFF.

This rearrangement joins TRBV29-1 to TRBJ1-2; 8 bases match TRBD1. CDR3 length equals 14 residues. Trimming removed 5 bases from V and 5 bases from J; junction bases left unmatched: 10. Germline V CDR1 and CDR2: SQVTM, ANQGSEA. The CDR3 region has the DNA TGCAGCGTTTCCGATTCCGGACAGGGTTATGGCTACACCTTC. Translated, it gives CSVSDSGQGYGYTF.

This clonotype was seen ten or more times. The V call is TRBV2, the J call TRBJ2-2; a possible D gene is TRBD1 (6 bases). The ends were cut back, 6 bases at V and 3 bases at J, with 8 bases in the middle. CDR3 length: 13 residues. In germline, CDR1 is SNHLY, CDR2 FYNNEI. In DNA, the CDR3 is TGTGCCAGCAGAACAGGGTACACCGGGGAGCTGTTTTTT. Protein product: CASRTGYTGELFF.

At least ten counts were recorded for this clonotype. The rearrangement links TRBV5-1 to TRBJ2-2; tentative D call: TRBD1 (6 bases). Germline CDR1 SGHRS, CDR2 YFSETQ. CDR3 size: 17 residues. V lost 1 base and J 2 bases, leaving 15 bases between the germline ends. The CDR3 loop is CASSLLSVGTNTGELFF. CDR3 DNA sequence: TGCGCCAGCAGCTTGTTATCAGTCGGGACAAACACCGGGGAGCTGTTTTTT.

This clonotype showed up many times. The chain uses TRBV20-1 and TRBJ1-1, with D possibly being TRBD1 (5 bases). Looked up from germline, CDR1 is DFQATT and CDR2 is SNEGSKA (reference sequence). The V and J ends lost 4 bases and 11 bases respectively, with 23 bases between them. This CDR3 spans 14 amino acids. This chain's CDR3 is CSAMSPRWGEEAFF. CDR3 nucleotide sequence: TGCAGTGCTATGTCCCCCAGGTGGGGGGAAGAGGCTTTCTTT.

This clonotype was picked up many times. The chain uses TRBV28 and TRBJ2-5; the match to TRBD2 covers 9 bases. J was trimmed by 0 bases and V by 6 bases; bases with no gene match: 8. CDR3 length: 16 residues. Germline-derived CDR1 and CDR2 are MDHEN and SYDVKM. The CDR3 bases are TGTGCCAGCAGCGAGTTTACTAGCGGGTACCAAGAGACCCAGTACTTC. It is translated as CASSEFTSGYQETQYF.

The chain has TRBV10-3 and TRBJ1-5, with 8 bases matching TRBD1. CDR3 length: 16 amino acids. Trimming removed 0 bases from V and 5 bases from J; junction bases left unmatched: 6. Germline V CDR1 and CDR2: ENHRY, SYGVKD. CDR3: CAISESEQGVYQPQHF. CDR3 nucleotide sequence: TGTGCCATCAGTGAGTCGGAACAGGGGGTCTATCAGCCCCAGCATTTT.

The chain combines TRBV7-8 with TRBJ2-1, with TRBD2 matching over 7 bases. CDR3 length equals 15 residues. With 8 bases clipped from V and 2 bases from J, the junction kept 9 bases outside the gene matches. Germline V gene lookup returns CDR1 SGHVS and CDR2 FQNEAQ. The CDR3 protein is CASLWGRAPYNEQFF. The CDR3, as DNA: TGTGCCAGCCTTTGGGGGAGGGCACCCTACAATGAGCAGTTCTTC.

In this sample, this clonotype turned up once. One junction end disagrees with the germline gene, perhaps due to a read error. V and J are TRBV9 and TRBJ2-7; 13 bases map to TRBD2. The CDR3 is made up of 15 amino acids. The germline gives CDR1 SGDLS, CDR2 YYNGEE. CDR3 residues: CASSATSGRSGELYF. CDR3 coding DNA: TGTGCCAGCAGCGCGACTAGCGGGAGGTCCGGGGAGCTGTACTTC.

This rearrangement joins TRBV19 to TRBJ2-7; possible D gene TRBD2, 6 bases. V lost 5 bases and J lost 7, with 18 bases in between. Germline V gene data show CDR1 as LNHDA and CDR2 as SQIVND (reference sequence). The CDR3 is made up of 14 amino acids. DNA of the CDR3: TGTGCCAGTAGTTTGGGACTGGGGGGTGGGGAGCAGTACTTC. It specifies CASSLGLGGGEQYF.